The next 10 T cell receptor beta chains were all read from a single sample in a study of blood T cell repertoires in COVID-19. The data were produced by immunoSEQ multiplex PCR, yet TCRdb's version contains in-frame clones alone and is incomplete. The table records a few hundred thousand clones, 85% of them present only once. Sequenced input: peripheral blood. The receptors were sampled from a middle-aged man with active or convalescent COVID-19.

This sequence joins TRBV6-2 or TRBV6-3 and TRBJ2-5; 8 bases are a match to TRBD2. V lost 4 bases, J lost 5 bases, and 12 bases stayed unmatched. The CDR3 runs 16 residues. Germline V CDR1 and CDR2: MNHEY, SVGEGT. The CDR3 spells CASSWNKREWEETQYF. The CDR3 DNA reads TGTGCCAGCAGTTGGAACAAGCGGGAGTGGGAGGAGACCCAGTACTTC.

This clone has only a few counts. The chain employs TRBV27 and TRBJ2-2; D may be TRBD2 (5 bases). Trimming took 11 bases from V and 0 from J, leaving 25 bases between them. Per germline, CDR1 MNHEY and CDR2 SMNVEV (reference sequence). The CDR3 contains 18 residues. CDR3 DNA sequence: TGTGCCCTCACACACCAAATAGTAGCGAGCGCGAACACCGGGGAGCTGTTTTTT. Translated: CALTHQIVASANTGELFF.

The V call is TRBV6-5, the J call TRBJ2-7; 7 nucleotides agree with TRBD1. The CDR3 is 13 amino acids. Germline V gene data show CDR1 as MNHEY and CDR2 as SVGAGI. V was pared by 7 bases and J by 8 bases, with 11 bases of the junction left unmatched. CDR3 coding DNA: TGTGCCAGCAAATCCGGGACAGTTGGCAAGCAGTACTTC. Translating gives CASKSGTVGKQYF.

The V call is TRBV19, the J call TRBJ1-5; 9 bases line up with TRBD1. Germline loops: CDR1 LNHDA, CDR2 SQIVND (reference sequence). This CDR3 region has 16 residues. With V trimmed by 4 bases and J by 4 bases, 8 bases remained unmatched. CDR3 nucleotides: TGTGCCAGTAGTAGGGGACCCGGGACAGGGAATCAGCCCCAGCATTTT. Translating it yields CASSRGPGTGNQPQHF.

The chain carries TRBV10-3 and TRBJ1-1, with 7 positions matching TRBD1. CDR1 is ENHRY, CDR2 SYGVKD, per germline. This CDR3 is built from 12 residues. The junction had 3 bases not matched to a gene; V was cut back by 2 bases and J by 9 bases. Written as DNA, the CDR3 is TGTGCCATCAGTGAGGGGACAGATAAAGCTTTCTTT. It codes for CAISEGTDKAFF.

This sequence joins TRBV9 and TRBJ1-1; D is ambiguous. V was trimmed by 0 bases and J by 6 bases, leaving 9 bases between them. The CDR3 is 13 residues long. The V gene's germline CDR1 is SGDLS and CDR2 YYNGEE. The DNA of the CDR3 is TGTGCCAGCAGCGTAGCTAGGAGTTCTGAAGCTTTCTTT. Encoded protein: CASSVARSSEAFF.

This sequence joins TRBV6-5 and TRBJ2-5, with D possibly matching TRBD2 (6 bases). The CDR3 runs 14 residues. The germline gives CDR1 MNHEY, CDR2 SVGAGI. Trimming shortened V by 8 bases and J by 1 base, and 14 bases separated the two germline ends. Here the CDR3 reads CASRKGGAQETQYF. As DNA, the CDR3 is TGTGCCAGCCGAAAGGGAGGAGCCCAAGAGACCCAGTACTTC.

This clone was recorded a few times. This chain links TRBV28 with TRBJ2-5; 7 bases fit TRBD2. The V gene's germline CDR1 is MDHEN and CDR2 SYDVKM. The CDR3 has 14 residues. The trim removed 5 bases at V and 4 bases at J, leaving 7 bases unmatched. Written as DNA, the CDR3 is TGTGCCAGCAGTCCCAGACTAGCCCCAGAGACCCAGTACTTC. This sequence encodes CASSPRLAPETQYF.

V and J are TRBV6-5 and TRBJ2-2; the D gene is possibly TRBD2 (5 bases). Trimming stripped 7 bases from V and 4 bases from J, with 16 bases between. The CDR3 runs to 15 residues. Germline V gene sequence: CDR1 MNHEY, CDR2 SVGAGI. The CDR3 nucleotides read TGTGCCAGCACTCAGTCGGCGGGCCCCACCGGGGAGCTGTTTTTT. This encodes CASTQSAGPTGELFF.

The CDR3 protein is CASSYPDRLNTEAFF. In DNA, the CDR3 is TGTGCCAGCAGTTATCCAGACAGGCTGAACACTGAAGCTTTCTTT. The gene calls are TRBV28 and TRBJ1-1; D is possibly TRBD1 (6 bases). In germline, CDR1 is MDHEN, CDR2 SYDVKM. CDR3 length: 15 amino acids. V gave up 4 bases and J gave up 0 bases, with 12 bases separating them.